These 23 T cell receptor beta chains were all obtained from the same sample, sequenced in a study of blood T cells in healthy people across ages. The use of a sample-barcoded 5' primer and a J-beta primer mix characterized a second PCR of roughly 6 to 12 cycles. Each CDR3 protein gets one entry after TCRdb re-called the 5' RACE reads with MiXCR. The sample holds about 930,000 distinct CDR3 sequences, roughly 29% seen once. The same sample was also used in a study of T cells of mothers and their children.

The sequenced sample consisted of blood. The source is a middle-aged woman in good health.

The rearrangement links TRBV24-1 to TRBJ1-1; TRBD1 aligns across 7 bases. Germline-derived CDR1 and CDR2 are KGHDR and SFDVKD. This CDR3 is built from 16 residues. V lost 4 bases, J lost 5 bases, and 12 bases stayed unmatched. CDR3 sequence reads: CATSEGDIIRGTEAFF. DNA for the CDR3: TGTGCCACCAGTGAAGGGGACATAATCAGGGGGACTGAAGCTTTCTTT.

This clonotype was recorded only once. DNA of the CDR3: TGTGCCAGCAGCCCTTTGACCCACTCCTACGAGCAGTACTTC. It translates to CASSPLTHSYEQYF. V gene TRBV27 combines with J gene TRBJ2-7; D is unresolved. The V end lost 6 bases, the J end lost 0 bases, and 12 bases lay between the germline ends. This CDR3 is built from 14 residues. The V gene's germline CDR1 is MNHEY and CDR2 SMNVEV (reference sequence).

This clonotype was seen at least ten times. V gene TRBV2 combines with J gene TRBJ2-1; unclear D gene. This CDR3 is built from 11 residues. V lost 2 bases and J lost 9, with 5 bases in between. Looked up from germline, CDR1 is SNHLY and CDR2 is FYNNEI. Here the CDR3 DNA reads TGTGCCAGCAGTGAAACCCTTGAGCAGTTCTTC. Translation: CASSETLEQFF.

V is TRBV20-1 and J is TRBJ1-1; D perhaps matches TRBD1 (6 bases). This CDR3 has 16 amino acids. V was shortened by 5 bases and J by 0 bases, with 19 bases between the two germline ends. Germline V gene lookup returns CDR1 DFQATT and CDR2 SNEGSKA (reference sequence). Written as DNA, the CDR3 is TGCAGTGCTCCGACGCCCGGGGGGCGCGTGAACACTGAAGCTTTCTTT. Amino acids: CSAPTPGGRVNTEAFF.

There are a few counts of this clonotype. This rearrangement joins TRBV28 to TRBJ1-5, with D possibly TRBD1 on 6 matching bases. Germline-derived CDR1 and CDR2 are MDHEN and SYDVKM. Trimming cost V 6 bases and J 5 bases, with 17 bases left between them. This CDR3 has 15 amino acids. This chain's CDR3 is CASRRWGGADQPQHF. The CDR3 region has the DNA TGTGCCAGCAGAAGGTGGGGGGGCGCAGATCAGCCCCAGCATTTT.

The chain joins TRBV7-9 to TRBJ1-1; D gene uncertain. Germline V gene sequence: CDR1 SEHNR, CDR2 FQNEAQ (reference sequence). CDR3 size: 15 residues. V was shortened by 5 bases and J by 3 bases, with 16 bases between the two germline ends. The CDR3 DNA reads as TGTGCCAGCAGCCCAACCTCTCAATGGGACACTGAAGCTTTCTTT. Translated: CASSPTSQWDTEAFF.

As for this clonotype: This may come from a read error, since a much larger clone is one base off. Since the CDR3 does not end with the conserved phenylalanine or tryptophan, this likely comes from a read error. The rearrangement uses TRBV20-1 and TRBJ2-4, with 8 nucleotides matching TRBD1. The end of the DNA aligns better with TRBJ2-7, so the J call may be wrong. Germline CDR1 reads DFQATT; CDR2 reads SNEGSKA (reference sequence). There are 13 residues in the CDR3. Written as DNA, the CDR3 is TGCAGTGCCTCCTTCGGACAGGGTGGCGAGCAGTACTGC. This gives the protein CSASFGQGGEQYC.

The chain carries TRBV28 and TRBJ2-1; 8 bases map to TRBD1. CDR3 length: 16 residues. V was clipped by 5 bases and J by 2 bases; unmatched bases: 8. Looked up from germline, CDR1 is MDHEN and CDR2 is SYDVKM. The CDR3 here is CASSTWTQGAYNEQFF. CDR3 DNA: TGTGCCAGCAGTACCTGGACACAGGGGGCCTACAATGAGCAGTTCTTC.

The chain has TRBV6-6 and TRBJ1-5; a weak D match, TRBD1 (5 bases). The CDR3 runs 15 residues. With 5 bases removed from V and 6 bases from J, the gap between germline ends came to 17 bases. Germline V CDR1 and CDR2: MNHNY, SVGAGI (reference sequence). The CDR3 sequence is CASSPARVLGQPQHF. CDR3 in DNA: TGTGCCAGCAGTCCGGCCAGGGTGTTGGGTCAGCCCCAGCATTTT.

As regards this clonotype: A much larger clone differs from this one at a single base, so this may be a read error. The V gene is TRBV6-6, the J gene TRBJ2-7; D perhaps matches TRBD1 (5 bases). From germline, CDR1 is MNHNY and CDR2 SVGAGI (reference sequence). Trimming took 7 bases from V and 0 from J, leaving 16 bases between them. The CDR3 runs 15 residues. CDR3 sequence reads: CASKNDRASSYEQYF. The CDR3 DNA is TGTGCCAGCAAGAATGACAGAGCGAGCTCCTACGAGCAGTACTTC.

A few counts support this clonotype. This chain uses TRBV15 with TRBJ1-2; 7 nucleotides agree with TRBD1. J gave up 7 bases and V 3 bases, and 11 bases lay outside the gene matches. CDR3 length: 15 residues. CDR1 and CDR2 (germline): LNHNV, YYDKDF (reference sequence). In nucleotides, the CDR3 is TGTGCCACCAGCAGGGGGGGTGGGGACAGAATTGGCTACACCTTC. This translates into CATSRGGGDRIGYTF.

The genes are TRBV29-1 and TRBJ2-7, with TRBD1 matching over 9 bases. CDR1 SQVTM and CDR2 ANQGSEA come from the germline V gene. CDR3 length equals 14 residues. CDR3 in amino acids: CGASFGTGPYEQYF. CDR3 nucleotides: TGCGGCGCATCCTTCGGGACAGGGCCCTACGAGCAGTACTTC.

The genes are TRBV11-2 and TRBJ1-3, with a tentative D call TRBD1 (5 bases). With 5 bases removed from V and 4 bases from J, the gap between germline ends came to 12 bases. The CDR3 has 14 residues. The germline CDR1 and CDR2 sequences are SGHAT and FQNNGV. As DNA, the CDR3 is TGTGCCAGCAGCACAAACCGGGGGGGAAACACCATATATTTT. It is translated as CASSTNRGGNTIYF.

This clonotype was seen a few times. The CDR3 loop is CASRAGGPGTDTQYF. In DNA, the CDR3 is TGTGCCAGCAGGGCGGGGGGGCCCGGCACAGATACGCAGTATTTT. V gene TRBV7-2 combines with J gene TRBJ2-3; 9 bases are a match to TRBD2. Looked up from germline, CDR1 is SGHTA and CDR2 is FQGNSA. This CDR3 is 15 amino acids long. V dropped 6 bases and J dropped 1; count of bases not matched to a gene: 5.

Turning to this clonotype: Relative to the germline gene, one junction end is altered; a read error may explain this. The V call is TRBV5-6, the J call TRBJ2-2; a possible D gene is TRBD1 (6 bases). The CDR3 runs 15 residues. In germline, CDR1 is SGHDT, CDR2 YYEEEE. Here the CDR3 DNA reads TGTGCCAGCCAGATTTTAGGGGGTGACACCGGGGAGCGGTTTTTT. It specifies CASQILGGDTGERFF.

This chain connects TRBV5-4 to TRBJ2-1; D is possibly TRBD1 (5 bases). The CDR3 is 15 residues long. Between the trimmed V and J ends, which lost 3 bases and 7 bases, there was a span of 17 bases. Germline V CDR1 and CDR2: SGHNT, YYREEE (reference sequence). The CDR3: CASSSDKGRRNEQFF. The CDR3 nucleotides read TGTGCCAGCAGCTCGGACAAGGGGCGAAGGAATGAGCAGTTCTTC.

The CDR3 DNA sequence: TGTGCCAGCAGTCGAGAAGGGACGGACCATTCACCCCTCCACTTT. Its translation: CASSREGTDHSPLHF. The chain employs TRBV6-4 and TRBJ1-6; a possible D gene is TRBD1 (5 bases). Trimming left V 5 bases short and J 8 bases short, with 16 bases between. The CDR3 spans 15 residues. Germline CDR1 reads MRHNA; CDR2 reads SNTAGT.

CDR3 DNA sequence: TGTGCCAGCACCCATCTTGAGAAGGAAACTGAAGCTTTCTTT. This sequence encodes CASTHLEKETEAFF. The chain uses TRBV7-9 and TRBJ1-1; D remains unclear. This CDR3 is built from 14 residues. Trimming shortened V by 7 bases and J by 5 bases, and 17 bases separated the two germline ends. The germline V gene encodes CDR1 SEHNR and CDR2 FQNEAQ (reference sequence). Based on the CDR3 plus reference TRBV7-9 and TRBJ1-1, the full variable domain is DTGVSQNPRHKITKRGQNVTFRCDPISEHNRLYWYRQTLGQGPEFLTYFQNEAQLEKSRLLSDRFSAERPKGSFSTLEIQRTEQGDSAMYLCASTHLEKETEAFFGQGTRLTVV.

The chain links TRBV5-1 to TRBJ2-2, with 11 bases that match TRBD2. V lost 5 bases, J lost 7 bases, and 4 bases stayed unmatched. The CDR3 loop spans 14 amino acids. The germline gives CDR1 SGHRS, CDR2 YFSETQ. CDR3 amino acids: CASSTSGGFGELFF. The CDR3 nucleotides read TGCGCCAGCAGTACTAGCGGGGGTTTCGGGGAGCTGTTTTTT.

On this clonotype: A much larger clone lies one base from this, so it may be a read error. The chain has TRBV24-1 and TRBJ2-1; D unresolved. Trimming cost V 6 bases and J 3 bases, with 8 bases left between them. Germline V gene lookup returns CDR1 KGHDR and CDR2 SFDVKD. This CDR3 has 13 residues. CDR3 bases: TGTGCCACCAGTACAGACGGCTACAATGAGCAGTTCTTC. This encodes CATSTDGYNEQFF.

This clonotype came up a few times. This chain connects TRBV5-1 to TRBJ1-4, with D hard to call. CDR1 is SGHRS and CDR2 is YFSETQ in the germline V gene. This CDR3 comprises 17 residues. The V end was cut by 2 bases, the J end by 0 bases, with 14 bases between. CDR3 residues: CASSFNPGGSTNEKLFF. The DNA of the CDR3 is TGCGCCAGCAGCTTCAACCCGGGAGGGTCAACTAATGAAAAACTGTTTTTT.

This clonotype was found a few times. The rearrangement joins TRBV20-1 to TRBJ2-3; weak D call: TRBD2 (7 bases). Trimming removed 4 bases at V and 2 bases at J, with 16 bases between. Germline V CDR1 and CDR2: DFQATT, SNEGSKA (reference sequence). CDR3 length: 15 amino acids. The CDR3 sequence: CSATITGGPTDTQYF. As DNA, the CDR3 is TGCAGTGCTACCATAACCGGGGGGCCCACAGATACGCAGTATTTT.

This clonotype was counted many times. J is TRBJ1-5 and V is TRBV27; 7 nucleotides agree with TRBD1. Unmatched junction bases numbered 2, after V lost 2 bases and J lost 4 bases. The CDR3 totals 14 residues. Germline-derived CDR1 and CDR2 are MNHEY and SMNVEV (reference sequence). CDR3 nucleotide sequence: TGTGCCAGCAGTTTACAGGGGGATAATCAGCCCCAGCATTTT. It encodes CASSLQGDNQPQHF.